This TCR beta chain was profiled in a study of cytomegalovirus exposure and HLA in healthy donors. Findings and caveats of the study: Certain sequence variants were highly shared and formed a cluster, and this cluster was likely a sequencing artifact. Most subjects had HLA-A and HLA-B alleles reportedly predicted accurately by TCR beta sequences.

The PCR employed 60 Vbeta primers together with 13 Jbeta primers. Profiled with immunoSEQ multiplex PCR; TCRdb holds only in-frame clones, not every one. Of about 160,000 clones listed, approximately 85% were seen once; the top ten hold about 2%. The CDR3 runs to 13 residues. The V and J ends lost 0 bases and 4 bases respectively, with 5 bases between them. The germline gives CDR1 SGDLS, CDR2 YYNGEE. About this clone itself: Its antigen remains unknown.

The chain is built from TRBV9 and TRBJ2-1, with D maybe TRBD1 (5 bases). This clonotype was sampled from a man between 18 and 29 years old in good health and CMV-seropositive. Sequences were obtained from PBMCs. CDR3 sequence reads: CASSVEGYNEQFF. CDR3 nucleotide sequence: TGTGCCAGCAGCGTAGAGGGGTACAATGAGCAGTTCTTC.